This T cell receptor beta chain derives from a study of early T cells in non-severe SARS-CoV-2 infection. For the study at large: The authors sequenced bulk RNA from unsorted whole blood, leaving chains unpaired.

TCRdb fed the 5' RACE reads into MiXCR, producing one record per CDR3 protein. The sample lists 30,000 to 35,000 distinct CDR3 sequences; around 4.5% were seen once. The CDR3 has 12 amino acids. The germline V gene has CDR1 SGHAT and CDR2 FQNNGV. V lost 1 base, J lost 6 bases, and 7 bases lay in between. In this sample, this clonotype turned up many times. The sequence was collected from an adult who was a healthcare worker with PCR-confirmed SARS-CoV-2 infection or an uninfected control (not recorded which). The sequencing input was whole blood. This rearrangement joins TRBV11-2 to TRBJ2-7, with no clear D. CDR3 sequence reads: CASSLVSPEQYF. The CDR3 DNA is TGTGCCAGCAGCTTAGTCTCCCCCGAGCAGTACTTC.